Listed below are T cell receptor beta chains from one sample, sequenced in a study of breast tumors, draining lymph nodes, adjacent tissues. TCRdb redid the calling of the multiplex PCR reads with MiXCR, one entry per CDR3 protein. This sample carries about 110,000 distinct CDR3 sequences, under 40% of them seen once, and the ten largest clones take approximately 5.3%. Sequencing used axillary lymph node tissue. Source of these receptors: a female donor with breast cancer. Some clones in this sample may be carry-over from other donors' samples. Each CDR3 is given with its conserved first and last residue. A D gene is named only where the DNA matches it firmly. Expanded clones are given a class, and other clones once, few, many or no size at all.

d_call j_call v_call clone_size cdr3_nt cdr3_aa
. TRBJ1-5 TRBV24-1 many TGTGCCACCAGCTCAGGAAGCAATCAGCCCCAGCATTTT CATSSGSNQPQHF
. TRBJ2-6 TRBV3-1 many TGTGCCAGCAGCCCGACAGGTTTGAACTCTGGGGCCAACGTCCTGACTTTC CASSPTGLNSGANVLTF
TRBD1 TRBJ2-7 TRBV28 many TGTGCCAGCATATCGGGACAGCCCTACGAGCAGTACTTC CASISGQPYEQYF
TRBD2 TRBJ2-2 TRBV19 few TGTGCCAGTAGTCCTGGTAGCGGGGGCACCGGGGGGCTGTTTTTT CASSPGSGGTGGLFF
. TRBJ1-5 TRBV12-3/TRBV12-4 few TGTGCCAGCAGTCCGGCGAATCAGCCCCAGCATTTT CASSPANQPQHF
. TRBJ1-2 TRBV11-2 many TGTGCCAGCAGCTTAGCGCGGACGCCCGGGGGCTACACCTTC CASSLARTPGGYTF
TRBD1 TRBJ2-3 TRBV7-9 . TGTGCCAGCAGCTCCGGACAGGGGGCGGTGGATACGCAGTATTTT CASSSGQGAVDTQYF
. TRBJ1-5 TRBV7-9 . TGTGCCAGCAGTTACCGGGCCCAGGGACAGCCCCAGCATTTT CASSYRAQGQPQHF
TRBD2 TRBJ2-1 TRBV20-1 many TGCAGTGCTAGAGATCCAGCGGGATTCCGCTACAATGAGCAGTTCTTC CSARDPAGFRYNEQFF
TRBD2 TRBJ2-3 TRBV4-1 many TGCGCCAGCAGCCAAGATTTCCAGCGGGGGAGAGATACGCAGTATTTT CASSQDFQRGRDTQYF
TRBD2 TRBJ2-2 TRBV19 many TGTGCCAGTAGTCTCCAAGCGGGGGGGAACACCGGGGAGCTGTTTTTT CASSLQAGGNTGELFF
. TRBJ1-6 TRBV6-5 many TGTGCCAGCAGTTACTCGGGGGGGGATCTCTCCTATAATTCACCCCTCCACTTT CASSYSGGDLSYNSPLHF
. TRBJ2-1 TRBV19 many TGTGCCAGCACAGACCATAATGAGCAGTTCTTC CASTDHNEQFF
TRBD2 TRBJ2-3 TRBV9 many TGTGCCAGCAGCTACGGACTAGCTAGCACAGATACGCAGTATTTT CASSYGLASTDTQYF
. TRBJ2-1 TRBV5-1 many TGCGCCAGCAGCTTGGCCGAGGCGGGATACCTCTACAATGAGCAGTTCTTC CASSLAEAGYLYNEQFF
TRBD1 TRBJ1-1 TRBV29-1 many TGCAGCATCCGGGACAGGGGAAATACTGAAGCTTTCTTT CSIRDRGNTEAFF
. TRBJ2-2 TRBV5-5 . TGTGCCAGCAGCTGTGCGCCGACCACCGGGGAGCTGTTTTTT CASSCAPTTGELFF
TRBD1 TRBJ2-2 TRBV24-1 many TGTGCCACCTCCGGGACAGGGGGCACCGGGGAGCTGTTTTTT CATSGTGGTGELFF
. TRBJ2-3 TRBV7-2 . . CASSFYICSAKRELSTDTQYF
. TRBJ1-2 TRBV7-9 many TGTGCCAGCAGCCTCGGGCGGGGGCCAGTCTATGGCTACCCCTTC CASSLGRGPVYGYPF
. TRBJ1-1 TRBV12-3/TRBV12-4 few TGTGCCAGCAGTTTTGGGCCAAACACTGAAGCTTTCTTT CASSFGPNTEAFF
TRBD1 TRBJ2-1 TRBV5-1 . TGCGCCAGCAGCTTGGAGGGGACAGGTTACAGTGAGCGGTTCTTC CASSLEGTGYSERFF
. TRBJ1-1 TRBV7-8 many TGTGCCAGCAGCTTAGTCGGGGGGAACACTGAAGCTTTCTTT CASSLVGGNTEAFF
TRBD1 TRBJ1-2 TRBV4-3 many TGCGCCAGCAGCCAAGAGGGGACAGGGAGGTATGGCTACACCTTC CASSQEGTGRYGYTF
. TRBJ2-1 TRBV6-2/TRBV6-3 many TGTGCCAGCAGACCTAGCTCCTACAATGAGCAGTTCTTC CASRPSSYNEQFF
TRBD2 TRBJ2-7 TRBV7-9 few TGTGCCAGCAGCGAAGGACTAGCGGGAACTTACGAGCAGTACTTC CASSEGLAGTYEQYF
TRBD1 TRBJ2-3 TRBV19 many TGTGCCAGTAGCTTGGGGCAGGGGGTGGATACGCAGTATTTT CASSLGQGVDTQYF
. TRBJ2-7 TRBV2 many TGTGCCAGCTGGAGTCCGCCTTACGAGCAGTACTTC CASWSPPYEQYF
. TRBJ2-3 TRBV20-1 many TGCAGTGCTAGACCGGCAGATACGCAGTATTTT CSARPADTQYF
. TRBJ1-2 TRBV7-9 . TGTGCCAGCAGCTTACCAGGGAGAACCGGAAACACCTTC CASSLPGRTGNTF
. TRBJ1-5 TRBV5-6 medium-sized TGTGCCAGCAGCTTGGGCAGGGGCACAAATCAGCCCCAGCATTTT CASSLGRGTNQPQHF
TRBD1 TRBJ2-5 TRBV4-1 many TGCGCCAGCAGCCAAGATTCCCCAGGCAGGGGGCACCAAGAGACCCAGTACTTC CASSQDSPGRGHQETQYF
TRBD2 TRBJ2-7 TRBV7-3 many TGTGCCAGCAGCCAGGGCCGGGGGGGGGAGCAGTACTTC CASSQGRGGEQYF
. TRBJ2-4 TRBV20-1 . TGCAGTGCTAGAGACCCCGGGGCCAAAACCATTCAGTACTTC CSARDPGAKTIQYF
TRBD1 TRBJ1-2 TRBV7-9 many TGTGCCAGCAGCTTAGAGGAGGGGGCAGGGAGGATCTATGGCTACACCTTC CASSLEEGAGRIYGYTF
TRBD1 TRBJ1-4 TRBV4-3 many TGCGCCAGCAGCCAAGATTGGGGACAGGGGGCAAGTGGAAAACTGTTTTTT CASSQDWGQGASGKLFF
TRBD1 TRBJ1-2 TRBV27 many TGTGCCAGCAGTCGCCAGACAGGGGGTGGCTATGGCTACACCTTC CASSRQTGGGYGYTF
. TRBJ1-2 TRBV20-1 many TGCAGTGCCCTAATACAGGGTATAGTGGGCTACACCTTC CSALIQGIVGYTF
. TRBJ2-3 TRBV6-4 many TGTGCCAGCAGTGCGAGGAAAGGGGGCACAGATACGCAGTATTTT CASSARKGGTDTQYF
TRBD1 TRBJ2-1 TRBV27 few TGTGCCAGCAGTCTCCGGGACAGAGGGACCAATGAGCAGTTCTTC CASSLRDRGTNEQFF
TRBD2 TRBJ2-1 TRBV18 many TGTGCCAGCTCACCAAGACTAGCGGGAGTGAGCAATGAGCAGTTCTTC CASSPRLAGVSNEQFF
TRBD2 TRBJ2-3 TRBV11-2 . TGTGCCAGCAGCTTAGATGAGCGGGGGACCACAGATACGCAGTATTTT CASSLDERGTTDTQYF
. TRBJ1-5 TRBV28 few TGTGCCAGCAGTTTTGGTCGAGGTTTGAGTAGCAATCAGCCCCAGCATTTT CASSFGRGLSSNQPQHF
TRBD2 TRBJ2-5 TRBV19 . TGTGCCAGTATCTCGGGACTAGCGGAGACCCAGTACTTC CASISGLAETQYF
TRBD1 TRBJ2-7 TRBV20-1 many TGCAGTGCTAGAACGACAGGGGGTGTTTCGTGGGAGCAGTACTTC CSARTTGGVSWEQYF
. TRBJ2-1 TRBV25-1 . TGTGCCAGCAGCGTCGCTGGACAATACAATGAGCAGTTCTTC CASSVAGQYNEQFF
TRBD1 TRBJ2-1 TRBV25-1 many TGTGCCAGCAGTGAATCCGGGACAGGGAGATACAATGAGCAGTTCTTC CASSESGTGRYNEQFF
. TRBJ2-1 TRBV20-1 . TGCAGTGTCTACCGGACAGACCTTGCCTACAATGAGCAGTTCTTC CSVYRTDLAYNEQFF
TRBD2 TRBJ2-1 TRBV19 many TGTGCCAGTAGTGAGCGGGGGACCTACAATGAGCAGTTCTTC CASSERGTYNEQFF
TRBD2 TRBJ2-3 TRBV6-5 many TGTGCCAGCAGTTACCTAGCGGGGCGGCACACAGATACGCAGTATTTT CASSYLAGRHTDTQYF
. TRBJ1-2 TRBV27 many TGTGCCAGCAGTCCCTCCAGAAACTATGGCTACACCTTC CASSPSRNYGYTF